The 28 T cell receptor beta chains presented below share a single source sample, sequenced in a study of T cell responses to AZD1222 COVID-19 vaccine. Data came from immunoSEQ multiplex PCR; TCRdb stores just in-frame clones and leaves some out. Here the sample spans 110,000 or so clones, around nine tenths being singletons. This specimen consisted of peripheral blood, obtained 28 days after the second AZD1222 dose. The receptor source for this set is an adult who received the AZD1222 COVID-19 vaccine.

The chain carries TRBV7-8 and TRBJ2-5; 9 nucleotides line up with TRBD1. Germline CDR1 and CDR2: SGHVS and FQNEAQ. CDR3 length: 18 residues. V lost 5 bases, J lost 2 bases, and 15 bases stayed unmatched. The CDR3 loop reads CASSTPDRGKRYQETQYF. DNA of the CDR3: TGTGCCAGCAGCACGCCGGACAGGGGAAAGCGGTATCAAGAGACCCAGTACTTC. Variable domain in full (rest from reference TRBV7-8 and TRBJ2-5): GAGVSQSPRYKVAKRGQDVALRCDPISGHVSLFWYQQALGQGPEFLTYFQNEAQLDKSGLPSDRFFAERPEGSVSTLKIQRTQQEDSAVYLCASSTPDRGKRYQETQYFGPGTRLLVL.

This clone is a singleton in its sample. The V and J genes are TRBV11-2 and TRBJ2-3; D gene uncertain. From germline, CDR1 is SGHAT and CDR2 FQNNGV. The CDR3 contains 13 residues. Between the trimmed V and J ends, which lost 1 base and 4 bases, there was a span of 6 bases. CDR3 protein: CASSLGLADTQYF. In nucleotides, the CDR3 is TGTGCCAGCAGCTTAGGCCTAGCAGATACGCAGTATTTT.

This chain links TRBV18 with TRBJ2-3, with D perhaps being TRBD1 or TRBD2 (6 bases each). The CDR3 consists of 15 residues. Germline V gives CDR1 KGHSH, CDR2 LQKENI. The V gene lost 1 base and the J gene lost 6 bases, with 14 bases spanning the gap. The CDR3 DNA reads TGTGCCAGCTCACCACAGGGGGGCACATTTGATACGCAGTATTTT. Translating gives CASSPQGGTFDTQYF.

The V and J genes are TRBV29-1 and TRBJ1-5; TRBD1 is a possible D gene (5 bases). Germline CDR1 SQVTM, CDR2 ANQGSEA. Trimming took off 4 bases at V and 7 bases at J, with 11 bases between the two ends. The CDR3 extends over 12 amino acids. The CDR3 spells CSVGSWGQPQHF. The CDR3 nucleotides read TGCAGCGTTGGCTCTTGGGGGCAGCCCCAGCATTTT.

This chain connects TRBV13 to TRBJ2-1; D unclear. Germline V gene sequence: CDR1 PRHDT, CDR2 FYEKMQ (reference sequence). Between the trimmed V and J ends, which lost 5 bases and 4 bases, there was a span of 12 bases. CDR3 length equals 14 residues. DNA for the CDR3: TGTGCCAGCAGCCCACCGGGTCGGTACAATGAGCAGTTCTTC. Residues: CASSPPGRYNEQFF. Full variable domain (missing parts from reference TRBV13 and TRBJ2-1): AAGVIQSPRHLIKEKRETATLKCYPIPRHDTVYWYQQGPGQDPQFLISFYEKMQSDKGSIPDRFSAQQFSDYHSELNMSSLELGDSALYFCASSPPGRYNEQFFGPGTRLTVL.

V is TRBV7-9 and J is TRBJ1-1, with D possibly matching TRBD1 (5 bases). V lost 5 bases to trimming and J lost 0 bases, with 13 bases between them. Looked up from germline, CDR1 is SEHNR and CDR2 is FQNEAQ (reference sequence). The CDR3 spans 15 residues. CDR3 amino acids: CASSLGALMNTEAFF. The CDR3 coding sequence is TGTGCCAGCAGCCTAGGGGCTCTGATGAACACTGAAGCTTTCTTT.

The chain combines TRBV14 with TRBJ2-3; D unclear. Germline loops: CDR1 SGHDN, CDR2 FVKESK. CDR3 size: 14 residues. V lost 4 bases to trimming and J lost 2 bases, with 10 bases between them. CDR3 coding DNA: TGTGCCAGCAGCCCGTCCCATCTCACAGATACGCAGTATTTT. Amino acid sequence: CASSPSHLTDTQYF. Using reference TRBV14 and TRBJ2-3 for the parts outside the CDR3, the full variable domain is EAGVTQFPSHSVIEKGQTVTLRCDPISGHDNLYWYRRVMGKEIKFLLHFVKESKQDESGMPNNRFLAERTGGTYSTLKVQPAELEDSGVYFCASSPSHLTDTQYFGPGTRLTVL.

CDR3 in amino acids: CASRIDRADNQPQHF. The CDR3 coding sequence is TGTGCCAGCAGGATAGACAGGGCGGACAATCAGCCCCAGCATTTT. This sequence joins TRBV6-5 and TRBJ1-5; 7 bases align to TRBD1. With V trimmed by 6 bases and J by 3 bases, 8 bases remained unmatched. This CDR3 has 15 amino acids. Per germline, CDR1 MNHEY and CDR2 SVGAGI.

This chain joins TRBV7-8 and TRBJ2-7; D tentatively fits TRBD1 or TRBD2 (5 bases each). Trimming left V 2 bases short and J 2 bases short, with 10 bases between. Germline V gene sequence: CDR1 SGHVS, CDR2 FQNEAQ. This CDR3 spans 14 amino acids. DNA of the CDR3: TGTGCCAGCAGCTTACGGGGACGGCCCTACGAGCAGTACTTC. Translation: CASSLRGRPYEQYF.

The chain employs TRBV24-1 and TRBJ2-1; 10 bases are a match to TRBD2. V was pared by 9 bases and J by 2 bases, with 6 bases of the junction left unmatched. The CDR3 has 15 amino acids. CDR1 KGHDR and CDR2 SFDVKD come from the germline V gene. CDR3 DNA: TGTGCCACCGCGCCTAGCGGGGGCCCCTACAATGAGCAGTTCTTC. Its translation: CATAPSGGPYNEQFF.

V is TRBV5-4 and J is TRBJ2-5; 13 nucleotides match TRBD2. V was clipped by 5 bases and J by 3 bases; unmatched bases: 7. CDR1 SGHNT and CDR2 YYREEE come from the germline V gene (reference sequence). The CDR3 has 16 amino acids. The CDR3 loop is CASRRTSGGAKETQYF. The CDR3 DNA follows: TGTGCCAGCAGGAGAACTAGCGGGGGGGCAAAAGAGACCCAGTACTTC.

V and J are TRBV5-1 and TRBJ1-6; TRBD1 is a possible D gene (5 bases). Trimming removed 0 bases from V and 7 bases from J, with 17 bases in between. Per germline, CDR1 SGHRS and CDR2 YFSETQ. This CDR3 contains 17 residues. CDR3 sequence: CASSLADGGLGNSPLHF. The CDR3 coding sequence is TGCGCCAGCAGCTTGGCCGATGGGGGTTTAGGGAATTCACCCCTCCACTTT.

This chain connects TRBV2 to TRBJ2-1; D is possibly TRBD1 (6 bases). Deletions cut 7 bases from V and 10 bases from J, with 23 bases between. This CDR3 has 15 amino acids. Germline CDR1 is SNHLY and CDR2 is FYNNEI. The CDR3 is CASMGMGTGLGEQFF. CDR3 DNA: TGTGCCAGCATGGGAATGGGTACAGGGTTGGGCGAGCAGTTCTTC.

This sequence joins TRBV9 and TRBJ2-5, with 8 bases aligning to TRBD1. With V trimmed by 3 bases and J by 7 bases, 8 bases remained unmatched. Germline CDR1 SGDLS, CDR2 YYNGEE. The CDR3 consists of 14 residues. CDR3 amino acids: CASSAGQGKRTQYF. The DNA of the CDR3 is TGTGCCAGCAGCGCCGGACAGGGAAAAAGGACCCAGTACTTC. The full variable domain, completed using reference TRBV9 and TRBJ2-5, is DSGVTQTPKHLITATGQRVTLRCSPRSGDLSVYWYQQSLDQGLQFLIQYYNGEERAKGNILERFSAQQFPDLHSELNLSSLELGDSALYFCASSAGQGKRTQYFGPGTRLLVL.

This CDR3 reads CASSFEGINSPLHF. CDR3 nucleotide sequence: TGTGCCAGCAGCTTTGAAGGGATCAATTCACCCCTCCACTTT. V gene TRBV7-9 combines with J gene TRBJ1-6; no reliable D call. V was shortened by 3 bases and J by 7 bases, with 10 bases between the two germline ends. The germline CDR1 and CDR2 sequences are SEHNR and FQNEAQ (reference sequence). The CDR3 covers 14 residues.

This chain connects TRBV19 to TRBJ1-2; TRBD1 aligns across 7 bases. This CDR3 contains 14 residues. Trimming removed 7 bases from V and 4 bases from J; junction bases left unmatched: 9. Germline-derived CDR1 and CDR2 are LNHDA and SQIVND (reference sequence). This CDR3 is CASTSLGDSYGYTF. The DNA of the CDR3 is TGTGCCAGTACCTCATTAGGGGACAGCTATGGCTACACCTTC.

This chain's CDR3 is CASSYQNNLYSPLHF. As DNA, the CDR3 is TGTGCCAGCAGTTACCAGAACAACCTATATTCACCCCTCCACTTT. The chain uses TRBV6-5 and TRBJ1-6; D is unresolved. Germline loops: CDR1 MNHEY, CDR2 SVGAGI. CDR3 length equals 15 residues. Deletions cut 2 bases from V and 8 bases from J, with 13 bases between.

The chain couples TRBV2 to TRBJ2-3; TRBD2 agrees at 11 bases. V was clipped by 2 bases and J by 2 bases; unmatched bases: 6. The CDR3 consists of 17 residues. Germline loops: CDR1 SNHLY, CDR2 FYNNEI. CDR3 DNA sequence: TGTGCCAGCAGTGAAATGCTAGCGGGGGGCATCACAGATACGCAGTATTTT. Its translation: CASSEMLAGGITDTQYF.

The sample holds one count of this clone. This rearrangement joins TRBV6-6 to TRBJ2-3, with 9 positions matching TRBD2. Germline V gene sequence: CDR1 MNHNY, CDR2 SVGAGI (reference sequence). Trimming at V came to 5 bases and at J to 4 bases, leaving 10 bases not matched to a gene. The CDR3 has 16 amino acids. CDR3 amino acids: CASSRLAVRMADTQYF. The CDR3 coding sequence is TGTGCCAGCAGTCGACTAGCGGTAAGGATGGCAGATACGCAGTATTTT.

This clone showed up just a few times. The chain joins TRBV6-1 to TRBJ1-2; 8 bases line up with TRBD1. The CDR3 runs to 16 residues. V dropped 2 bases and J dropped 4; count of bases not matched to a gene: 9. CDR1 is MNHNS and CDR2 is SASEGT in the germline V gene. This CDR3 reads CASSELGTGEFYGYTF. As DNA, the CDR3 is TGTGCCAGCAGTGAACTTGGGACAGGCGAATTCTATGGCTACACCTTC.

J is TRBJ1-2 and V is TRBV7-3; 7 bases are shared with TRBD1. This CDR3 comprises 13 residues. The V gene end was trimmed by 5 bases and the J gene end by 6 bases; junction bases not matched to a gene: 6. Germline CDR1 reads SGHTA; CDR2 reads FQGTGA. CDR3 in amino acids: CASSPGQRDGYTF. CDR3 DNA sequence: TGTGCCAGCAGCCCGGGACAGAGAGATGGCTACACCTTC.

This sequence joins TRBV18 and TRBJ1-2; 7 nucleotides agree with TRBD1. This CDR3 region has 13 residues. Germline V gene sequence: CDR1 KGHSH, CDR2 LQKENI. V was clipped by 6 bases and J by 8 bases; unmatched bases: 9. The CDR3 sequence: CASSGDRVNGYTF. In DNA form, the CDR3 reads TGTGCCAGCTCGGGCGACAGGGTTAACGGCTACACCTTC.

This chain connects TRBV12-3 or TRBV12-4 to TRBJ1-1; D not certain. Trimming took 6 bases from V and 2 from J, leaving 10 bases between them. The CDR3 runs to 13 residues. This CDR3 is CASSKDVNTEAFF. CDR3 DNA: TGTGCCAGCAGCAAGGACGTAAACACTGAAGCTTTCTTT.

The CDR3 here is CASSPTGPWQFF. For the CDR3, the DNA is TGTGCCAGCAGCCCGACGGGGCCTTGGCAGTTCTTC. The chain is built from TRBV7-3 and TRBJ2-1; either TRBD1 or TRBD2 may supply D (5 bases each). The germline V gene has CDR1 SGHTA and CDR2 FQGTGA. CDR3 length: 12 residues. Trimming removed 5 bases from V and 12 bases from J, with 14 bases in between.

This clone was counted a few times. V gene TRBV5-1 combines with J gene TRBJ2-5; 8 bases are a match to TRBD2. The CDR3 consists of 15 residues. The germline CDR1 and CDR2 sequences are SGHRS and YFSETQ. With V trimmed by 3 bases and J by 2 bases, 6 bases remained unmatched. The chain's CDR3 is CASSSGGLGQETQYF. CDR3 nucleotides: TGCGCCAGCAGCTCGGGGGGGCTGGGACAAGAGACCCAGTACTTC.

This chain links TRBV11-3 with TRBJ1-1; tentatively, D is TRBD1 (5 bases). Germline lookup yields CDR1 SGHNT and CDR2 YENEEA. The CDR3 extends over 11 amino acids. Trimming removed 5 bases from V and 11 bases from J, with 12 bases in between. DNA for the CDR3: TGTGCCAGCAGCCGGGCCAGGGAGGCTTTCTTT. Translated, it gives CASSRAREAFF.

The V and J genes are TRBV4-1 and TRBJ2-7, with 9 positions matching TRBD2. This CDR3 region has 15 residues. Trimming cost V 5 bases and J 4 bases; bases outside gene matches: 9. CDR1 and CDR2 (germline): MGHRA, YSYEKL. CDR3 amino acids: CASSFVTSGRYEQYF. DNA of the CDR3: TGCGCCAGCAGCTTTGTCACTAGCGGGCGATACGAGCAGTACTTC.

This sequence joins TRBV4-2 and TRBJ2-7, with D possibly TRBD1 on 6 matching bases. The CDR3 covers 12 residues. The germline gives CDR1 LGHNA, CDR2 YNFKEQ. Trimming removed 8 bases from V and 5 bases from J, with 13 bases in between. CDR3 nucleotides: TGTGCCAGCGGACCCGGGACAAACGAGCAGTACTTC. It codes for CASGPGTNEQYF.